This record concerns one T cell receptor beta chain sequence. Its matching antigen is unknown. These data belong to a study of OX40 agonist ivuxolimab in advanced cancers. Produced via immunoSEQ multiplex PCR; TCRdb's table is partial and in-frame only. Among roughly 89,000 clones listed, roughly 93% were seen once. Study-wide results and limits: There were, on average, more expanded clones in CD8+ T cells than in CD4+.

The CDR3 covers 15 residues. V gave up 2 bases and J gave up 8 bases, with 18 bases separating them. Germline CDR1 reads MDHEN; CDR2 reads SYDVKM. Sequencing was performed on CD4+ or CD8+ T cells sorted from blood, taken in a trial of the OX40 agonist ivuxolimab. The sequence derives from an adult with an advanced solid tumor such as melanoma, head and neck, liver or kidney cancer. The chain has TRBV28 and TRBJ1-1; possible D gene TRBD1, 5 bases. The CDR3 spells CASSLPGTARSEAFF. The CDR3 DNA is TGTGCCAGCAGTTTACCCGGGACGGCCAGGTCGGAAGCTTTCTTT.